A selection of T cell receptor beta chains follows, all from one sample in a study of T-cell memory formation after mild COVID-19. TCRdb called the 5' RACE reads again in MiXCR, with one record for every CDR3 protein. The table records some 50,000 distinct CDR3 sequences, 9.5% to 15% of them present only once. Material: PBMCs or a T cell subset sorted from them (not recorded which). The receptors derive from a man between 18 and 29 years old who had mild COVID-19 (a few samples of this study predate the infection). Cell type and time point are not known. Each CDR3 is given with its conserved first and last residue. Fields, in order: D gene, V gene, CDR3 protein. A D gene is named only where the DNA matches it firmly.

>TRBD1|TRBV10-3
CASQPQGADTQYF
>-|TRBV18
CASNSGQYNSPLHF
>-|TRBV10-3
CAISESGQRNTEAFF
>TRBD2|TRBV3-1
CASSHLMTGGVSSETQYF
>-|TRBV6-2/TRBV6-3
CASSSRATGELFF
>TRBD1|TRBV7-6
CASSLAGTGDEKLFF
>-|TRBV27
CASSLSKALNTEAFF
>-|TRBV6-5
CASSYLGGGTGGNEQFF
>TRBD2|TRBV20-1
CSAGTSPDGGTQYF
>-|TRBV2
CATTLTDSYEQYF
>-|TRBV18
CASSPDVPSNYGYTF
>-|TRBV6-5
CAIRSGWKQYF
>TRBD2|TRBV7-3
CASSPGLDGQETQYF
>-|TRBV5-4
CASSPLQSGANVLTF
>TRBD2|TRBV7-3
CASSSRLAGRSSYEQYF
>-|TRBV12-3/TRBV12-4
CASSTTGSNTEAFF
>-|TRBV5-5
CASSLGESYNEQFF
>-|TRBV20-1
CSARVFTANYGYTF
>-|TRBV4-1
CASSPTYNYGYTF
>-|TRBV11-2
CASSRSNTGELFF
>TRBD1|TRBV6-5
CASSSGQGFYEQYF
>TRBD2|TRBV7-3
CASSLGSGGYEQFF
>TRBD2|TRBV7-7
CASSQNGRQETQYF
>-|TRBV11-2
CASSPLEVAGELFF
>-|TRBV3-1
CASSYTDYGYTF
>-|TRBV12-3/TRBV12-4
CASSLAVSSYNEQFF
>TRBD1|TRBV5-5
CASSFEGGQGHYEQYF
>TRBD2|TRBV29-1
CSVLGGLAGETQYF
>TRBD2|TRBV25-1
CASSSLRTSGGDTQYF
>-|TRBV3-1
CASSQGPGAVQPQHF
>TRBD2|TRBV13
CASRESGSRYEQYF
>-|TRBV7-9
CASRGLGTGELFF
>-|TRBV20-1
CSVGGGGRRELFF
>TRBD2|TRBV6-4
CASSEGLAGGPDTQYF
>-|TRBV6-5
CASTLAGYGYTF
>-|TRBV6-5
CASSYDRARSGYTF
>-|TRBV5-1
CASTRQALERGYTF
>-|TRBV7-9
CASSLGDQTGETQYF
>-|TRBV12-3/TRBV12-4
CASSFAPNTEAFF
>TRBD2|TRBV6-5
CASSYQLAGGRYTGELFF
>TRBD1|TRBV5-1
CASRAIPGQGNGYTF
>-|TRBV6-5
CASSYRWGTDTQYF
>-|TRBV30
CAWTGGDQETQYF
>-|TRBV5-1
CASSFEGRGEETQYF
>TRBD2|TRBV7-9
CASSFGLAGGQSEQFF
>-|TRBV5-1
CASSLEAGGSYSPLHF
>-|TRBV4-3
CASSQETADNSPLHF
>-|TRBV5-1
CASSYRAATGELFF
>-|TRBV4-3
CASSQGVGREQETQYF
>-|TRBV4-2
CASSQPRQLSYEQYF
>-|TRBV4-1
CASSQDRSSNQPQHF
>-|TRBV3-1
CASRLLETQYF
>TRBD1|TRBV7-2
CASSAQQGNYGYTF
>-|TRBV5-6
CASSLSGTAKETQYF